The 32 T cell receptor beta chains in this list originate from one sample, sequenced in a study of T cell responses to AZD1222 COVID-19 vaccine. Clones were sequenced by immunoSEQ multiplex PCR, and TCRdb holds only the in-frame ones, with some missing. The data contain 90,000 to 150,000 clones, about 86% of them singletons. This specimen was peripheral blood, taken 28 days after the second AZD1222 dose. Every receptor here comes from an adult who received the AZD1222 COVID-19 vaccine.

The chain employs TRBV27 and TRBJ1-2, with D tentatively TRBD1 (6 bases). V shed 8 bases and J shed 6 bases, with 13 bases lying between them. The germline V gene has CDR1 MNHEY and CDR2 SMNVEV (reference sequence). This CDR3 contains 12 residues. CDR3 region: CASSGEGNGYTF. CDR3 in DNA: TGTGCCAGCTCAGGGGAGGGAAATGGCTACACCTTC.

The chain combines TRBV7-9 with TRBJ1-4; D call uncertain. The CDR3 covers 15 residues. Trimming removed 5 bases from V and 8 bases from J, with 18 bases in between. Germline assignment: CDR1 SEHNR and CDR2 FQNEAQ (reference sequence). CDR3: CASSPKARLREKLFF. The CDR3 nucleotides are TGTGCCAGCAGCCCGAAGGCCCGGTTAAGGGAAAAACTGTTTTTT.

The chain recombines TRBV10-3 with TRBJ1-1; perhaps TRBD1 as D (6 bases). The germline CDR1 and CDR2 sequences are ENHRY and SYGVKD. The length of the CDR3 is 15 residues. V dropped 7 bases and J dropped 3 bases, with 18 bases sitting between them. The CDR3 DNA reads TGTGCCATCAAGAATAAGGGGGGCGCGGACACTGAAGCTTTCTTT. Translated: CAIKNKGGADTEAFF.

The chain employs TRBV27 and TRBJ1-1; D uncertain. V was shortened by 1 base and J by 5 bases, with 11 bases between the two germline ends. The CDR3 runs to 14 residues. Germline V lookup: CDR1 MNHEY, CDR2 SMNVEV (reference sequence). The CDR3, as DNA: TGTGCCAGCAGTTTATGGCCGGAAGGGACTGAAGCTTTCTTT. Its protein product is CASSLWPEGTEAFF.

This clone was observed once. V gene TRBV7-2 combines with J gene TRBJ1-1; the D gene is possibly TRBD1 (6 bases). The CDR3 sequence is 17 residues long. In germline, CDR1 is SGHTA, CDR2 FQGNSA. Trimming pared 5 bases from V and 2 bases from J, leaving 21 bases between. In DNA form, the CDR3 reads TGTGCCAGCAGCCTCCGACATCCTGGGGGACATAACACTGAAGCTTTCTTT. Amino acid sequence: CASSLRHPGGHNTEAFF.

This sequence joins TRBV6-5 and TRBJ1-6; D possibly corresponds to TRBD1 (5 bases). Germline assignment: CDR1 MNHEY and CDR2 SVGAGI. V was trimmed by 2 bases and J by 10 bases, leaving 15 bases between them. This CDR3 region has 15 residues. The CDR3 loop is CASSYGGEVESPLHF. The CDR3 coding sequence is TGTGCCAGCAGTTACGGAGGGGAAGTAGAATCACCCCTCCACTTT.

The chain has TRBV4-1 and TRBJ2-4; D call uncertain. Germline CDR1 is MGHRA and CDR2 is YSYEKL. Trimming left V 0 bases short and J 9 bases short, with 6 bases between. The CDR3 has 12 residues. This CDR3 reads CASSQEVGIQYF. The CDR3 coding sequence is TGCGCCAGCAGCCAAGAAGTGGGCATTCAGTACTTC.

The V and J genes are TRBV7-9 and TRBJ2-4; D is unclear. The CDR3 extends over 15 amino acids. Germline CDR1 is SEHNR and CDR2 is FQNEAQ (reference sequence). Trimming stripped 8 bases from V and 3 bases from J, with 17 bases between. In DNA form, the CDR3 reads TGTGCCAGCGGCCAGACCGGAGACGACAAAAACATTCAGTACTTC. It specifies CASGQTGDDKNIQYF.

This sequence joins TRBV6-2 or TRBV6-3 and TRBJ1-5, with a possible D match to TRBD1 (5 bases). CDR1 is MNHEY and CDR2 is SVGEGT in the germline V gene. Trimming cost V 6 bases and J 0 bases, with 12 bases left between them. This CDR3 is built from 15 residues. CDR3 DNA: TGTGCCAGCAGCAAGACAGAGCCTAGCAATCAGCCCCAGCATTTT. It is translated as CASSKTEPSNQPQHF.

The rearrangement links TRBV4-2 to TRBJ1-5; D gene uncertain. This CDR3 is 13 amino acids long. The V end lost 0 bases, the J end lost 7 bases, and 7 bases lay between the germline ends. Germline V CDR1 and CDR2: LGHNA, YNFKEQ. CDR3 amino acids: CASSQDSRQPQHF. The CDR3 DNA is TGTGCCAGCAGCCAAGATTCAAGGCAGCCCCAGCATTTT.

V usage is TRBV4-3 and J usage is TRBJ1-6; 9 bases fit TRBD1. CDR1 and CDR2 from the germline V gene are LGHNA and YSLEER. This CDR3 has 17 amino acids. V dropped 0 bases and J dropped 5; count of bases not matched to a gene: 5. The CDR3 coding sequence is TGCGCCAGCAGCCAAGACTCCGGACAGGGGAATAATTCACCCCTCCACTTT. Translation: CASSQDSGQGNNSPLHF.

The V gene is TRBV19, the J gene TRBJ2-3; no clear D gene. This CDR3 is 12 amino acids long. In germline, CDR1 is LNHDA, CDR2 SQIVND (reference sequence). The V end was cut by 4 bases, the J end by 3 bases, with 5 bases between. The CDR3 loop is CASSRGTDTQYF. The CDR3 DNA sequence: TGTGCCAGTAGTAGGGGAACAGATACGCAGTATTTT.

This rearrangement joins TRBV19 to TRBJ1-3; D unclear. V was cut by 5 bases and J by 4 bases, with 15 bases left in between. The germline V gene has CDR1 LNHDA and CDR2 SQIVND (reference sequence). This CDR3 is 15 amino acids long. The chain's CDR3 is CASSLPTNGGNTIYF. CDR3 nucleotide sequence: TGTGCCAGTAGTCTTCCAACGAACGGCGGAAACACCATATATTTT.

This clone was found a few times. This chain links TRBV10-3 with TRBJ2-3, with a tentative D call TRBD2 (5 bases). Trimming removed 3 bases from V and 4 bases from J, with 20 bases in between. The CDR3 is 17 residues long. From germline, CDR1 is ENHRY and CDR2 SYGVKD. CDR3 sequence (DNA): TGTGCCATCAGTGAAGGGAGAGGAATTGGGGTCCCAGATACGCAGTATTTT. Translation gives CAISEGRGIGVPDTQYF.

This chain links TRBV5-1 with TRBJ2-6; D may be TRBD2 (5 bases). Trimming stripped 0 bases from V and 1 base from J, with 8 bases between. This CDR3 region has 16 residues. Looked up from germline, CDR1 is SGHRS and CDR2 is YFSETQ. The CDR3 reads CASSLARGSGANVLTF. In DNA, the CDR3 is TGCGCCAGCAGCTTGGCAAGAGGGTCTGGGGCCAACGTCCTGACTTTC.

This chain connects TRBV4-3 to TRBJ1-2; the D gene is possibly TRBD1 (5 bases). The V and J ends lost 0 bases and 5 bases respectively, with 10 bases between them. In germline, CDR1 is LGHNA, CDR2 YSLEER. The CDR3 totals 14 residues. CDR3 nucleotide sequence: TGCGCCAGCAGCCAAGACAGGGACGAGTATGGCTACACCTTC. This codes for CASSQDRDEYGYTF.

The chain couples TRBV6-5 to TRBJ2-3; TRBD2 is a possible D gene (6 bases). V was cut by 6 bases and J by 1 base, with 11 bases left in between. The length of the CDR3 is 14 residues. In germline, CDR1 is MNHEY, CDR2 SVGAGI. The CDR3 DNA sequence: TGTGCCAGCAGGGGACTCGGGGGCACAGATACGCAGTATTTT. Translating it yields CASRGLGGTDTQYF.

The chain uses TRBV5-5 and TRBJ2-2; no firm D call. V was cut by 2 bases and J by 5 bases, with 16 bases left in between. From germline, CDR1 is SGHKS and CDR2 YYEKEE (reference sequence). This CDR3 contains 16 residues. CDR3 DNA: TGTGCCAGCAGCTTCTGGGCAAAACCCAATACCGGGGAGCTGTTTTTT. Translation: CASSFWAKPNTGELFF.

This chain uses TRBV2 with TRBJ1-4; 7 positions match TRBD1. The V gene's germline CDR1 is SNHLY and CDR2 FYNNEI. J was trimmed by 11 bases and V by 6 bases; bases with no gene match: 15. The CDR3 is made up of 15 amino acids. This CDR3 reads CASSAIRQGLGKLFF. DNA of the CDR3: TGTGCCAGCAGCGCCATTAGACAGGGCCTGGGGAAACTGTTTTTT.

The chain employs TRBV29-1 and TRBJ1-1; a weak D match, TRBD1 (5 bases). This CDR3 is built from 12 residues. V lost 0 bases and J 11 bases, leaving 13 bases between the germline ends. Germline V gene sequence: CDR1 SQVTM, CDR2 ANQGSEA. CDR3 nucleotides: TGCAGCGTTGAAGATGACAGTCTGAAGGCTTTCTTT. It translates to CSVEDDSLKAFF.

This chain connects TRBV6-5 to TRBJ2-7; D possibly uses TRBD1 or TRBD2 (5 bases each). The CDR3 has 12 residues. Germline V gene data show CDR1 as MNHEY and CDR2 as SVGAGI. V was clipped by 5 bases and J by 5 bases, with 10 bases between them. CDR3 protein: CASSTPGHEQYF. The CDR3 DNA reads TGTGCCAGCAGTACCCCGGGGCACGAGCAGTACTTC.

CDR3: CVGVISNQPQHF. CDR3 coding DNA: TGCGTAGGGGTTATCAGCAATCAGCCCCAGCATTTT. This chain links TRBV5-1 with TRBJ1-5, with a weak D call TRBD1 (5 bases). CDR3 size: 12 residues. The germline gives CDR1 SGHRS, CDR2 YFSETQ.

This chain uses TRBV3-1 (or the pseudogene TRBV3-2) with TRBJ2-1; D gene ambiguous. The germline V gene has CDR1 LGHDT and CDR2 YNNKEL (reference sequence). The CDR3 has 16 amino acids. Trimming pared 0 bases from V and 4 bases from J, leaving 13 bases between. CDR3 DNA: TGTGCCAGCAGCCAAGATGCAACAGAGCGATACAATGAGCAGTTCTTC. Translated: CASSQDATERYNEQFF.

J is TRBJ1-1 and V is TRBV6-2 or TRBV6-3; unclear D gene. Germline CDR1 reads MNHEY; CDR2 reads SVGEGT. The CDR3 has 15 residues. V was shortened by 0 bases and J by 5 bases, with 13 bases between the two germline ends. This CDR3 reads CASSYSSRTGTEAFF. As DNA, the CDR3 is TGTGCCAGCAGTTACTCGAGTCGGACGGGGACTGAAGCTTTCTTT.

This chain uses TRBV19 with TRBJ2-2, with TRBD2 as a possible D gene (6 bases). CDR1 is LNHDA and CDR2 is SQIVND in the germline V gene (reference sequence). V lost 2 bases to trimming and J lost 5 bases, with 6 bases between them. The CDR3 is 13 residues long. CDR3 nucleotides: TGTGCCAGTAGTATACGGGGGACCGGGGAGCTGTTTTTT. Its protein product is CASSIRGTGELFF.

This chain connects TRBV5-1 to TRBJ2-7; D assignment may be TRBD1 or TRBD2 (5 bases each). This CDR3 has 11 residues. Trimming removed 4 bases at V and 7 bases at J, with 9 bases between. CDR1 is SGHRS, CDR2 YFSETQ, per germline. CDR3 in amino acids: CASSTGREQYF. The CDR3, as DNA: TGCGCCAGCAGCACGGGACGGGAGCAGTACTTC.

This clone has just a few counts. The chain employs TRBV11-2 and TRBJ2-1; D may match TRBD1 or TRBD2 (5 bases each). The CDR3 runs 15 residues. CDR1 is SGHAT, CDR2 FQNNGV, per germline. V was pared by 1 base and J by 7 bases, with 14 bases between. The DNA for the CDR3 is TGTGCCAGCAGCTTAGTCCGGGACCCGTGGAATGAGCAGTTCTTC. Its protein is CASSLVRDPWNEQFF.

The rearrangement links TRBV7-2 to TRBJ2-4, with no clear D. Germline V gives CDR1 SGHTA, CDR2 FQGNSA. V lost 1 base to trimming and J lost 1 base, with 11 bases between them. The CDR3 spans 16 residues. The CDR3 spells CASSLVGSLAKNIQYF. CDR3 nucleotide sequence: TGTGCCAGCAGCTTAGTAGGGTCTCTTGCCAAAAACATTCAGTACTTC.

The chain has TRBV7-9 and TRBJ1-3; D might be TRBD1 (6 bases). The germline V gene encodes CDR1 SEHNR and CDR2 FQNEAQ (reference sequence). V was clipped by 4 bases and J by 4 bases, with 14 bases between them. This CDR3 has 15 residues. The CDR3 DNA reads TGTGCCAGCAGCTGGGGGCAGGGGAGCGGAAACACCATATATTTT. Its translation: CASSWGQGSGNTIYF.

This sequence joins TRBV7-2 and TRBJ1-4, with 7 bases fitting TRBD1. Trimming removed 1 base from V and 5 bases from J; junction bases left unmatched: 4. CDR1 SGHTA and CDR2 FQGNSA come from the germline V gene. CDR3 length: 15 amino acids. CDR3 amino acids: CASSLVGGPNEKLFF. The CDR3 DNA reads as TGTGCCAGCAGCTTAGTAGGGGGCCCGAATGAAAAACTGTTTTTT.

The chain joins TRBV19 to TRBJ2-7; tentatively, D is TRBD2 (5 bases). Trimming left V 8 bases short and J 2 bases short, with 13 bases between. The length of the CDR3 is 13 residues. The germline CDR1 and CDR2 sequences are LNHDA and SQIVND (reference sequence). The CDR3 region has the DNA TGTGCCAGTGGACTGGGCTCCGCCTACGAGCAGTACTTC. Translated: CASGLGSAYEQYF. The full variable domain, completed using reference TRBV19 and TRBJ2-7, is DGGITQSPKYLFRKEGQNVTLSCEQNLNHDAMYWYRQDPGQGLRLIYYSQIVNDFQKGDIAEGYSVSREKKESFPLTVTSAQKNPTAFYLCASGLGSAYEQYFGPGTRLTVT.

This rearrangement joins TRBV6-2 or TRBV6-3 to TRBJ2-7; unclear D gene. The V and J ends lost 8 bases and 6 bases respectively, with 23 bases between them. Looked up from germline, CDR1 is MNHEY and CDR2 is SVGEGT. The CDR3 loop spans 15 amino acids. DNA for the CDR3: TGTGCCAGCCGCCCTTTTGTGGTCTGGGGTGTCGAGCAGTACTTC. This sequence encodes CASRPFVVWGVEQYF.